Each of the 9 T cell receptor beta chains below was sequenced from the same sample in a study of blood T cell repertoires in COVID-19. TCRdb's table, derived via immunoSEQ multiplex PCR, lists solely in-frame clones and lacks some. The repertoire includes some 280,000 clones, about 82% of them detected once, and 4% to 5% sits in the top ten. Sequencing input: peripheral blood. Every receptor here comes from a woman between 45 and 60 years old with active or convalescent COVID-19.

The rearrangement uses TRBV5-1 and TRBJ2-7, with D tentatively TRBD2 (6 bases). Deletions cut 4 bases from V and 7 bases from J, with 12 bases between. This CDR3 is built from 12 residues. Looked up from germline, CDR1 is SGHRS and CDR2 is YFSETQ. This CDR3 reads CASSTTLAEQYF. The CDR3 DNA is TGCGCCAGCAGCACGACGCTAGCGGAGCAGTACTTC. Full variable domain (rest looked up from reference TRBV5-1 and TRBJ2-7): KAGVTQTPRYLIKTRGQQVTLSCSPISGHRSVSWYQQTPGQGLQFLFEYFSETQRNKGNFPGRFSGRQFSNSRSEMNVSTLELGDSALYLCASSTTLAEQYFGPGTRLTVT.

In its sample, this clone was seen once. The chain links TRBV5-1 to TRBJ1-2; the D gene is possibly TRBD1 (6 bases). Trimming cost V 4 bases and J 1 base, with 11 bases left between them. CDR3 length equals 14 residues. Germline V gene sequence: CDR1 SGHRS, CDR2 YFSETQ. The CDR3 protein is CASSPLQGNYGYTF. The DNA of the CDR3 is TGCGCCAGCAGCCCCCTACAGGGTAACTATGGCTACACCTTC.

The CDR3 spells CASSRGWQPQHF. The CDR3 nucleotides are TGTGCCAGCAGCCGAGGGTGGCAGCCCCAGCATTTT. The chain couples TRBV3-1 (or the pseudogene TRBV3-2) to TRBJ1-5; D gene uncertain. CDR1 is LGHDT and CDR2 is YNNKEL in the germline V gene (reference sequence). Trimming left V 4 bases short and J 7 bases short, with 8 bases between. The CDR3 is made up of 12 amino acids.

CDR3 DNA sequence: TGCGCCAGCAGCTCCACAGGATTCCAAGAGACCCAGTACTTC. Translated: CASSSTGFQETQYF. J is TRBJ2-5 and V is TRBV5-1, with D perhaps TRBD1 (5 bases). V was cut by 3 bases and J by 1 base, with 10 bases left in between. The germline V gene has CDR1 SGHRS and CDR2 YFSETQ. The CDR3 spans 14 residues.

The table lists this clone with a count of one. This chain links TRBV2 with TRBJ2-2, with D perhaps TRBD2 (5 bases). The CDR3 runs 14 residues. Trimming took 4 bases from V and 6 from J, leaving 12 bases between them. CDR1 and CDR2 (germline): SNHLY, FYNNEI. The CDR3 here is CASSGLHGPGELFF. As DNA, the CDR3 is TGTGCCAGCAGTGGACTACATGGGCCCGGGGAGCTGTTTTTT.

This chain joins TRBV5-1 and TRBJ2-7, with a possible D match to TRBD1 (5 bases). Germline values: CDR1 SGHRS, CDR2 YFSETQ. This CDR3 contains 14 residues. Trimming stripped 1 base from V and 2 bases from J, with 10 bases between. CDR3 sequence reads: CASSLWQGTYEQYF. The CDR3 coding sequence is TGCGCCAGCAGCTTGTGGCAGGGCACCTACGAGCAGTACTTC.

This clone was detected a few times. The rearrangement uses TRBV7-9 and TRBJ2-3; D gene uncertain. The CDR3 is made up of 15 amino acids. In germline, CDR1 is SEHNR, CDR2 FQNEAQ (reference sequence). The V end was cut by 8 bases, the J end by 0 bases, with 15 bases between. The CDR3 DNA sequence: TGTGCCAGCTCCCCGGGTGGTGCTAGCACAGATACGCAGTATTTT. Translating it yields CASSPGGASTDTQYF.

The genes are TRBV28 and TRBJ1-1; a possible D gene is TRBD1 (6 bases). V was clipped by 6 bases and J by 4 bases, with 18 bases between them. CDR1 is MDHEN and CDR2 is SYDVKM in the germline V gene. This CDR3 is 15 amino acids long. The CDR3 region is CASRQRAGASTEAFF. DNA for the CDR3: TGTGCCAGCAGGCAAAGGGCAGGGGCGAGCACTGAAGCTTTCTTT.

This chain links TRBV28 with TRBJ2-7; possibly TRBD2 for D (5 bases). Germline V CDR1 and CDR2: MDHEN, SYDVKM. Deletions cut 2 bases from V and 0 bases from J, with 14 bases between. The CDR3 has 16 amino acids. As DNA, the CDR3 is TGTGCCAGCAGTTTAGGCTCTTGGGGAGTCTCCTACGAGCAGTACTTC. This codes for CASSLGSWGVSYEQYF.